This TCR beta chain was identified in a study of CD8 T cells in ankylosing spondylitis. This clonotype was found many times. The antigen is unknown. Overall study results and limits: Several highly homologous variants formed a TCR beta motif that appeared characteristic of ankylosing spondylitis blood.

By quantitative 5'-RACE with molecular barcodes, the TCR beta libraries were made. TCRdb called the 5' RACE reads again in MiXCR, with one record for every CDR3 protein. Here the sample spans 300,000 to 400,000 distinct CDR3 sequences, approximately 10% being singletons. Trimming removed 5 bases from V and 3 bases from J; junction bases left unmatched: 9. CDR3 size: 15 residues. Germline V gene data show CDR1 as SGHAT and CDR2 as FQNNGV. Material: blood, either unsorted or a sorted T cell fraction (not recorded which). The TCR comes from a female donor with ankylosing spondylitis or in good health (not recorded which). This chain connects TRBV11-2 to TRBJ2-7, with 8 positions matching TRBD1. CDR3 nucleotide sequence: TGTGCCAGCAGCCCCTCCCCAGGGGGCTTCTACGAGCAGTACTTC. Translation: CASSPSPGGFYEQYF.